The rows below give T cell receptor beta chains drawn from one sample of a study of T-cell reconstitution after alpha-beta-depleted transplantation in children. TCRdb reprocessed the PCR reads via MiXCR and lists one record per CDR3 protein. The sample carries fewer than 200,000 distinct CDR3 sequences, roughly 7.5% recorded once. The source material was PBMCs from the stem cell graft donor, sampled from the stem cell graft. Source of these receptors: a human donor who donated a stem cell graft to a child with Wiskott-Aldrich syndrome. Each CDR3 is given with its conserved first and last residue. The order of the fields is J gene, D gene, V gene, CDR3 protein. D genes are given only for firm matches.

j_gene: TRBJ2-7
d_gene: TRBD1
v_gene: TRBV7-9
CDR3aa: CASSIKGTVYEQYF

j_gene: TRBJ2-7
d_gene: TRBD1
v_gene: TRBV20-1
CDR3aa: CSARGIQGAKGYEQYF

j_gene: TRBJ2-2
d_gene: NA
v_gene: TRBV29-1
CDR3aa: CSVLPGLGTGELFF

j_gene: TRBJ2-5
d_gene: NA
v_gene: TRBV5-1
CDR3aa: CASSVAPGRRGQTQYF

j_gene: TRBJ1-6
d_gene: TRBD1
v_gene: TRBV11-2
CDR3aa: CASSPRQGNSPLHF

j_gene: TRBJ1-4
d_gene: TRBD1
v_gene: TRBV27
CDR3aa: CASSLNPGQGRKLFF

j_gene: TRBJ1-3
d_gene: NA
v_gene: TRBV12-3/TRBV12-4
CDR3aa: CASTLREGSGNTIYF

j_gene: TRBJ2-2
d_gene: NA
v_gene: TRBV18
CDR3aa: CASSPPVRGSNTGELFF

j_gene: TRBJ2-7
d_gene: NA
v_gene: TRBV20-1
CDR3aa: CCARDPTGRQLVSYEQYF

j_gene: TRBJ2-7
d_gene: NA
v_gene: TRBV29-1
CDR3aa: CSVEDSGSYEQYF

j_gene: TRBJ1-1
d_gene: TRBD1
v_gene: TRBV15
CDR3aa: CATSRARGPAFF

j_gene: TRBJ2-3
d_gene: NA
v_gene: TRBV5-6
CDR3aa: CASSDGGGHTQYF

j_gene: TRBJ2-7
d_gene: NA
v_gene: TRBV4-2
CDR3aa: CASSRTNQAESSYEQYF

j_gene: TRBJ2-7
d_gene: NA
v_gene: TRBV7-2
CDR3aa: CASSLDKRSYYYEQYF

j_gene: TRBJ1-4
d_gene: NA
v_gene: TRBV20-1
CDR3aa: CSASPPGGVTNEKLFF

j_gene: TRBJ2-7
d_gene: TRBD1
v_gene: TRBV6-5
CDR3aa: CASSYSPGQNYEQYF

j_gene: TRBJ2-1
d_gene: NA
v_gene: TRBV11-2
CDR3aa: CASSQGEGAQFF

j_gene: TRBJ1-1
d_gene: NA
v_gene: TRBV24-1
CDR3aa: CATSDPTGGNTEAFF

j_gene: TRBJ2-7
d_gene: NA
v_gene: TRBV20-1
CDR3aa: CSAQDLSTGNPLLYF

j_gene: TRBJ2-1
d_gene: NA
v_gene: TRBV27
CDR3aa: CASSLLGRENNEQFF

j_gene: TRBJ2-1
d_gene: TRBD1
v_gene: TRBV5-5
CDR3aa: CASSLQGQYNEQFF

j_gene: TRBJ1-2
d_gene: NA
v_gene: TRBV6-5
CDR3aa: CASSYSPRTADGYTF

j_gene: TRBJ2-5
d_gene: TRBD1
v_gene: TRBV7-2
CDR3aa: CASSAGQGYQETQYF

j_gene: TRBJ2-7
d_gene: TRBD1
v_gene: TRBV4-1
CDR3aa: CASSLDRVGGEQYF

j_gene: TRBJ2-7
d_gene: NA
v_gene: TRBV5-5
CDR3aa: CASSQNYYEQYF

j_gene: TRBJ2-1
d_gene: TRBD2
v_gene: TRBV9
CDR3aa: CASSVDLGTSGYNEQFF

j_gene: TRBJ2-3
d_gene: TRBD2
v_gene: TRBV20-1
CDR3aa: CSARGFTSGGTDTQYF

j_gene: TRBJ2-1
d_gene: NA
v_gene: TRBV7-6
CDR3aa: CASSLVSPWGESLSYNEQFF

j_gene: TRBJ1-5
d_gene: NA
v_gene: TRBV6-4
CDR3aa: CASSRPRGYGDNSNQPQHF

j_gene: TRBJ2-2
d_gene: NA
v_gene: TRBV6-5
CDR3aa: CASSYFPQTGTGELFF

j_gene: TRBJ1-6
d_gene: NA
v_gene: TRBV4-2
CDR3aa: CASSQDLSPSPLHF

j_gene: TRBJ2-1
d_gene: TRBD2
v_gene: TRBV12-3/TRBV12-4
CDR3aa: CASSLGLAGGTLNEQFF

j_gene: TRBJ2-7
d_gene: NA
v_gene: TRBV6-2/TRBV6-3
CDR3aa: CASSPRTDTYEQYF

j_gene: TRBJ2-1
d_gene: NA
v_gene: TRBV19
CDR3aa: CASRLRNEQFF

j_gene: TRBJ1-1
d_gene: NA
v_gene: TRBV11-3
CDR3aa: CASSNSGWAAGAFF

j_gene: TRBJ2-7
d_gene: NA
v_gene: TRBV10-3
CDR3aa: CAISESFARSYEQYF

j_gene: TRBJ2-1
d_gene: NA
v_gene: TRBV20-1
CDR3aa: CSASPGLFSYNEQFF

j_gene: TRBJ2-7
d_gene: NA
v_gene: TRBV29-1
CDR3aa: CSVPSEWTPYEQYF

j_gene: TRBJ1-2
d_gene: TRBD1
v_gene: TRBV6-6
CDR3aa: CASSSGQGYGYTF

j_gene: TRBJ2-5
d_gene: TRBD1
v_gene: TRBV11-2
CDR3aa: CASSSRLGTGGQETQYF

j_gene: TRBJ2-3
d_gene: NA
v_gene: TRBV10-3
CDR3aa: CAISEAGPAGTDTQYF

j_gene: TRBJ1-2
d_gene: NA
v_gene: TRBV7-2
CDR3aa: CASSLWSTSSNYGYTF

j_gene: TRBJ2-3
d_gene: TRBD2
v_gene: TRBV27
CDR3aa: CASSNPSRGLAGRFKDTQYF

j_gene: TRBJ2-7
d_gene: NA
v_gene: TRBV18
CDR3aa: CASHRDTSYEQYF

j_gene: TRBJ2-1
d_gene: TRBD2
v_gene: TRBV24-1
CDR3aa: CATSDVRGGGRSYNEQFF

j_gene: TRBJ2-1
d_gene: NA
v_gene: TRBV6-1
CDR3aa: CASSPAGANSNEQFF

j_gene: TRBJ2-7
d_gene: NA
v_gene: TRBV9
CDR3aa: CASSDGHPQDEQYF

j_gene: TRBJ1-2
d_gene: NA
v_gene: TRBV5-1
CDR3aa: CASSLDLPNYGYTF

j_gene: TRBJ1-3
d_gene: TRBD1
v_gene: TRBV12-3/TRBV12-4
CDR3aa: CASSRQGMIPGNTIYF

j_gene: TRBJ2-5
d_gene: TRBD2
v_gene: TRBV10-3
CDR3aa: CAISPGLAGQETQYF

j_gene: TRBJ2-7
d_gene: NA
v_gene: TRBV5-1
CDR3aa: CASSLAPGLPSEQYF

j_gene: TRBJ2-5
d_gene: TRBD2
v_gene: TRBV29-1
CDR3aa: CSVGGLAGWHGETQYF

j_gene: TRBJ2-1
d_gene: TRBD2
v_gene: TRBV20-1
CDR3aa: CSARDLLGLAGGPGFF

j_gene: TRBJ2-7
d_gene: NA
v_gene: TRBV20-1
CDR3aa: CSAPPGGPSAEQYF

j_gene: TRBJ2-7
d_gene: NA
v_gene: TRBV25-1
CDR3aa: CASRAQGSPSYEQYF

j_gene: TRBJ2-5
d_gene: NA
v_gene: TRBV3-1
CDR3aa: CASSGDSLGETQYF

j_gene: TRBJ2-4
d_gene: NA
v_gene: TRBV7-2
CDR3aa: CASSVHVDVAKNIQYF

j_gene: TRBJ1-5
d_gene: NA
v_gene: TRBV6-5
CDR3aa: CASSGQFNQPQHF

j_gene: TRBJ2-1
d_gene: NA
v_gene: TRBV20-1
CDR3aa: CSAMGHLNNEQFF

j_gene: TRBJ1-1
d_gene: NA
v_gene: TRBV5-1
CDR3aa: CASSREEGKAFF